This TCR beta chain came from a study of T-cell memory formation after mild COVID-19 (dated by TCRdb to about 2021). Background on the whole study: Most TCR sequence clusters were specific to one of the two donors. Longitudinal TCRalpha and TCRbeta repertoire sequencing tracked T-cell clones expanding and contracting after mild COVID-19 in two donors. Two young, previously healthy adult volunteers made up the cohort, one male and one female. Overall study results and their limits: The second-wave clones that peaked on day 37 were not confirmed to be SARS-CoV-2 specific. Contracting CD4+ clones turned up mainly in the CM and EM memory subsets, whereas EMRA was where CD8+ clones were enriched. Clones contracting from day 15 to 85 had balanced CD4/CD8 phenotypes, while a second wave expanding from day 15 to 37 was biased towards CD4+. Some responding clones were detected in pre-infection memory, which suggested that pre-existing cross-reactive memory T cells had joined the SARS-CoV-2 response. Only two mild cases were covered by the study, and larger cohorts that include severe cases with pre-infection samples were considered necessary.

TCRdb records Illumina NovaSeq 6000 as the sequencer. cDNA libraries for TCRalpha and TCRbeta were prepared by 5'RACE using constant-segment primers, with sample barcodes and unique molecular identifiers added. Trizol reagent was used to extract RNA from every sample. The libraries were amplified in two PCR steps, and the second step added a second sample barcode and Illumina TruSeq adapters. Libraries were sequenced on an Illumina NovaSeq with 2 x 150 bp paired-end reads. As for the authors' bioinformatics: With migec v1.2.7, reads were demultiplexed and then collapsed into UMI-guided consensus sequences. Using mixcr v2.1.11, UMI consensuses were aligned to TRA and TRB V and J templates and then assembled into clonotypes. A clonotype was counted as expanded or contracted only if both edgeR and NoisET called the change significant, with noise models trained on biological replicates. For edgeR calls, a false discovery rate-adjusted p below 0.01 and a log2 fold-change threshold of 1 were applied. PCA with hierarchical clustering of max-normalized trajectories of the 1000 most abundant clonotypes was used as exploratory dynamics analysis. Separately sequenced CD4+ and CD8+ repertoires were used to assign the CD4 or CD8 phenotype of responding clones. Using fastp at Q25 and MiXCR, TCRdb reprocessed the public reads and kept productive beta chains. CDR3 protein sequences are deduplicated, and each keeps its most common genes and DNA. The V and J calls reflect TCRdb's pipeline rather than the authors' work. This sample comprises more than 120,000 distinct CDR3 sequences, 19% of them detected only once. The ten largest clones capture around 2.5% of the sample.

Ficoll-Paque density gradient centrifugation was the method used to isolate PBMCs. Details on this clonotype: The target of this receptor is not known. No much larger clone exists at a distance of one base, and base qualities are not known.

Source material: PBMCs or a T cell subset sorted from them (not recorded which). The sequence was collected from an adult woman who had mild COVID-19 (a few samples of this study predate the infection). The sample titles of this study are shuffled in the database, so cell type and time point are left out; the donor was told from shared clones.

The nucleotide sequence is given as TGTGCCAGCAGCCAACGTCTGGGGGAGACCCAGTACTTC. This sequence encodes CASSQRLGETQYF. The sequence links TRBV4-2 to TRBJ2-5; the D gene cannot be named for sure. V is clipped by 2 bases and J by 5 bases, and the sequence between their germline boundaries is 9 bases long. The CDR3 runs 13 amino acids, cysteine and phenylalanine included. Only CDR3 DNA remains: 39 bases, in frame from the first base. CDR1 LGHNA and CDR2 YNFKEQ were looked up in the germline V gene.